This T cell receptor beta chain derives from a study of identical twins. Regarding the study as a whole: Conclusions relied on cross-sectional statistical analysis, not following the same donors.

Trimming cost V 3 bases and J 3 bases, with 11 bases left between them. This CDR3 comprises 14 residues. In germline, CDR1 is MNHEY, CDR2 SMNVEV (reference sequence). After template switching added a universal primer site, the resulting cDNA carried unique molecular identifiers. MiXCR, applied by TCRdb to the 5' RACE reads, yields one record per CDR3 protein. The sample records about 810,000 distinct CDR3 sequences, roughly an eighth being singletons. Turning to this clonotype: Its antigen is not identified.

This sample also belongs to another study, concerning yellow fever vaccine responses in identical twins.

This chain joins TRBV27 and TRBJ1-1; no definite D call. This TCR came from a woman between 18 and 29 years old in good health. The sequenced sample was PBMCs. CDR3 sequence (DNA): TGTGCCAGCAGTTTTTCCCGGGCTGACACTGAAGCTTTCTTT. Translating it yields CASSFSRADTEAFF.